The rows below give T cell receptor beta chains drawn from one sample of a study of tumor T cells in aggressive B-cell lymphoma. Sequencing used immunoSEQ multiplex PCR; TCRdb keeps in-frame clones, though not all of them. Of some 12,000 clones in the sample, approximately 90% were seen once. The sequenced sample consisted of tumor tissue. These receptors were taken from an adult with diffuse large B cell lymphoma. CDR3s include the opening cysteine and the closing phenylalanine or tryptophan. A D gene is named only where the DNA matches it firmly. Only part of the rows carry a size: once, few, many, or a class if the clone is expanded.

cdr3_aa cdr3_nt j_call clone_size v_call d_call
CASSFVGNTDTQYF TGTGCCAGCAGCTTCGTCGGGAACACAGATACGCAGTATTTT TRBJ2-3 NA TRBV7-2 NA
CASSYSTGGANTEAFF TGTGCCAGCAGTTACAGTACAGGGGGCGCAAACACTGAAGCTTTCTTT TRBJ1-1 NA TRBV6-5 TRBD1
CASERDRHEQFF TGTGCCAGTGAGCGGGATAGGCATGAGCAGTTCTTC TRBJ2-1 NA TRBV25-1 TRBD2
CATSRRDFDTGELFF TGTGCCACCAGCCGACGGGACTTTGATACCGGGGAGCTGTTTTTT TRBJ2-2 NA TRBV15 NA
CASSPAASSYNEQFF TGTGCCAGCTCACCAGCGGCCTCCTCCTACAATGAGCAGTTCTTC TRBJ2-1 NA TRBV18 NA
CASSAAGTGGYEQYF TGTGCCAGCAGTGCAGCCGGGACAGGGGGTTACGAGCAGTACTTC TRBJ2-7 NA TRBV6-1 TRBD1
CASSLDSGYNEQFF TGTGCCAGCAGCTTAGATTCAGGGTACAATGAGCAGTTCTTC TRBJ2-1 NA TRBV11-3 NA
CASSEAQVGQPQHF TGCGCCAGCAGTGAAGCCCAGGTCGGTCAGCCCCAGCATTTT TRBJ1-5 NA TRBV10-2 NA
CASRFSGLDEQFF TGCGCCAGCAGATTTAGCGGGTTGGATGAGCAGTTCTTC TRBJ2-1 NA TRBV5-1 TRBD2
CASSLVLLAGNTDTQYF TGTGCCAGCAGCTTAGTGCTCCTAGCGGGTAACACAGATACGCAGTATTTT TRBJ2-3 NA TRBV11-2 TRBD2
CASSQDPVSGRGYEQFF TGCGCCAGCAGCCAAGACCCGGTTAGCGGGAGAGGCTATGAGCAGTTCTTC TRBJ2-1 NA TRBV4-3 TRBD2
CASSAERGGNYGYTF TGTGCCAGCAGTGCCGAACGAGGGGGCAACTATGGCTACACCTTC TRBJ1-2 NA TRBV6-6 TRBD1
CAIGLSPSSSYNEQFF TGTGCCATCGGACTCTCCCCGTCCTCCTCCTACAATGAGCAGTTCTTC TRBJ2-1 NA TRBV10-3 NA
CSASSYNEQFF TGCAGTGCTTCATCCTACAATGAGCAGTTCTTC TRBJ2-1 NA TRBV20-1 NA
CASRPGLAGDEQYF TGTGCCAGCAGACCGGGACTAGCGGGAGACGAGCAGTACTTC TRBJ2-7 NA TRBV6-5 TRBD2
CASATGGYSYEQYF TGTGCCAGCGCCACAGGGGGCTATTCCTACGAGCAGTACTTC TRBJ2-7 once TRBV28 TRBD1
CASNLRHHKNTEAFF TGTGCCAGCAACCTTCGACACCACAAGAACACTGAAGCTTTCTTT TRBJ1-1 few TRBV6-5 NA
CASRGTLQDTGELFF TGTGCCAGCAGGGGTACACTACAGGACACCGGGGAGCTGTTTTTT TRBJ2-2 NA TRBV6-1 NA
CASSLGSGTKNIQYF TGTGCCAGCAGCTTAGGCAGCGGGACCAAAAACATTCAGTACTTC TRBJ2-4 few TRBV7-8 TRBD2
CASSPDSPGVGELFF TGTGCCAGCTCACCGGACTCCCCGGGGGTAGGGGAGCTGTTTTTT TRBJ2-2 NA TRBV18 NA
CASSYGTSTYEQYF TGTGCCAGCAGCTACGGGACATCGACCTACGAGCAGTACTTT TRBJ2-7 NA TRBV27 NA
CASSLAGSGTETQYF TGTGCTAGCAGCTTAGCCGGTAGCGGGACGGAGACCCAGTACTTC TRBJ2-5 NA TRBV7-7 TRBD2
CASSSYRGSADTQYF TGTGCCAGCAGCTCCTACAGGGGGTCGGCAGATACGCAGTATTTT TRBJ2-3 NA TRBV7-9 TRBD1
CASSALAGLFSEQFF TGTGCCAGCAGCGCCCTAGCGGGCCTCTTTAGTGAGCAGTTCTTC TRBJ2-1 NA TRBV11-3 TRBD2
CASSLNSIYGYTF TGTGCCAGCAGTTTAAACAGTATCTATGGCTACACCTTC TRBJ1-2 few TRBV6-5 NA
CSVDKGVLNTEAFF TGCAGCGTTGATAAGGGGGTCCTGAACACTGAAGCTTTCTTT TRBJ1-1 NA TRBV29-1 NA
CASGLGFGYSYNEQFF TGTGCTAGTGGTTTGGGGTTTGGTTACAGCTACAATGAGCAGTTCTTC TRBJ2-1 NA TRBV12-5 NA
CSLRDRVHEQYF TGCAGCCTCCGGGACAGGGTGCACGAGCAGTACTTC TRBJ2-7 NA TRBV29-1 TRBD1
CSVDEGGDATEAFF TGCAGCGTTGACGAAGGGGGGGACGCCACTGAAGCTTTCTTT TRBJ1-1 NA TRBV29-1 NA
CASSQGLGVIDTQYF TGTGCCAGCAGCCAAGGTTTGGGAGTTATAGATACGCAGTATTTT TRBJ2-3 NA TRBV4-2 NA
CASSQGARVAGYTF TGTGCCAGCAGCCAGGGGGCGCGAGTGGCTGGCTACACCTTC TRBJ1-2 NA TRBV27 TRBD1
CASSQGLAGVLNEQFF TGTGCCAGTAGTCAGGGACTAGCGGGAGTTCTCAATGAGCAGTTCTTC TRBJ2-1 NA TRBV19 TRBD2
CAASRAVNTEAFF TGTGCCGCCTCGAGGGCAGTGAACACTGAAGCTTTCTTT TRBJ1-1 NA TRBV5-4 NA
CASSSTTSGSYEQYF TGTGCCAGCAGTTCCACGACTAGCGGGTCCTACGAGCAGTACTTC TRBJ2-7 NA TRBV7-2 TRBD2
CACGTGGSTQHF TGTGCCTGCGGGACAGGGGGCTCGACCCAGCATTTT TRBJ1-5 NA TRBV30 TRBD1
CANSHLALDEQFF TGCGCCAACAGCCACCTAGCGCTCGATGAGCAGTTCTTC TRBJ2-1 NA TRBV4-1 NA
CASSLTSGLTYNEQFF TGTGCCAGCAGCCTAACTAGCGGGCTTACCTACAATGAGCAGTTCTTC TRBJ2-1 NA TRBV7-6 TRBD2
CASSLAPGQGNYGYTF TGCGCCAGCAGCTTGGCCCCCGGACAGGGGAACTATGGCTACACCTTC TRBJ1-2 NA TRBV5-1 TRBD1
CASSLVAGVVRTGELFF TGTGCCAGCAGCTTAGTTGCGGGAGTGGTAAGGACCGGGGAGCTGTTTTTT TRBJ2-2 NA TRBV7-2 TRBD2
CASSPPGGAYEQYF TGTGCCAGCTCACCACCAGGGGGCGCCTACGAGCAGTACTTC TRBJ2-7 NA TRBV18 TRBD1
CASSNRGRNIQYF TGTGCCAGCAGTAACAGGGGGCGGAACATTCAGTACTTC TRBJ2-4 NA TRBV27 TRBD1
CASSQREVDTQYF TGCGCCAGCAGCCAGCGGGAGGTAGATACGCAGTATTTT TRBJ2-3 NA TRBV4-3 TRBD2
CASRRTSGRSVETQYF TGTGCCAGTAGACGGACTAGCGGGAGATCGGTGGAGACCCAGTACTTC TRBJ2-5 NA TRBV19 TRBD2
CASSQSGRAHEQYF TGTGCCAGCAGCCAGAGCGGGAGGGCCCACGAGCAGTACTTC TRBJ2-7 NA TRBV11-2 TRBD2
CASSQEWQGHQPQHF TGCGCCAGCAGCCAAGAATGGCAGGGCCATCAGCCCCAGCATTTT TRBJ1-5 NA TRBV4-1 NA
CASSQGPNSNQPQHF TGCGCCAGCAGCCAAGGTCCCAATAGCAATCAGCCCCAGCATTTT TRBJ1-5 NA TRBV4-3 NA
CASSSRRVNTGELFF TGTGCCAGCAGCAGCAGACGGGTGAACACCGGGGAGCTGTTTTTT TRBJ2-2 once TRBV2 NA
CAWSTGSSINYGYTF TGTGCCTGGAGTACAGGGAGTTCCATTAACTATGGCTACACCTTC TRBJ1-2 NA TRBV30 NA
CATRRASGYEQYF TGTGCCACCAGGCGAGCTAGCGGCTACGAGCAGTACTTC TRBJ2-7 once TRBV15 TRBD2
CASSPGLAGTGYEQYF TGTGCCAGCAGCCCTGGACTAGCGGGAACGGGGTACGAGCAGTACTTC TRBJ2-7 NA TRBV11-2 TRBD2
CASSLGRQETQYF TGTGCCAGCAGCTTAGGCAGGCAAGAGACCCAGTACTTC TRBJ2-5 NA TRBV7-9 NA
CSKGTSGRKRGTDTQYF TGCAGCAAGGGGACTAGCGGGAGGAAACGTGGCACAGATACGCAGTATTTT TRBJ2-3 NA TRBV29-1 TRBD2
CASRGQGQTNANTGELFF TGTGCCAGCAGGGGACAAGGGCAGACAAACGCGAACACCGGGGAGCTGTTTTTT TRBJ2-2 once TRBV5-6 NA
CASSQMGTAEKLFF TGCGCCAGCAGCCAAATGGGGACAGCTGAAAAACTGTTTTTT TRBJ1-4 NA TRBV4-1 TRBD1
CASSPSVQVAYEQYF TGTGCCAGCAGTCCATCAGTGCAAGTCGCCTACGAGCAGTACTTC TRBJ2-7 NA TRBV27 NA
CASSLRTAAASYEQYF TGCGCCAGCAGCTTGAGAACTGCGGCGGCCTCCTACGAGCAGTATTTC TRBJ2-7 NA TRBV5-1 NA
CAIQGIRPEAFF TGTGCCATCCAGGGGATCCGGCCTGAAGCTTTCTTT TRBJ1-1 NA TRBV2 NA